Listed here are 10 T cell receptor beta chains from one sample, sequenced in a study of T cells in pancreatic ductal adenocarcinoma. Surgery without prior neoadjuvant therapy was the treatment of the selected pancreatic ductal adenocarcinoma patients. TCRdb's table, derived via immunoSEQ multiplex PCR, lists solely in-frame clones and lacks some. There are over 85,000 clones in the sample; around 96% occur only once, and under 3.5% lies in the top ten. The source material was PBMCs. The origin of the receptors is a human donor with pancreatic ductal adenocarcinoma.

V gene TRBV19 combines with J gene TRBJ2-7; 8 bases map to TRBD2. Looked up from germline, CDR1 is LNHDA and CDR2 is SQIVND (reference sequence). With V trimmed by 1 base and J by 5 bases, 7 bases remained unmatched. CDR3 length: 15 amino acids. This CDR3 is CASSIVQRESHEQYF. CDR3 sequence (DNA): TGTGCCAGTAGTATAGTCCAGCGGGAGAGCCACGAGCAGTACTTC.

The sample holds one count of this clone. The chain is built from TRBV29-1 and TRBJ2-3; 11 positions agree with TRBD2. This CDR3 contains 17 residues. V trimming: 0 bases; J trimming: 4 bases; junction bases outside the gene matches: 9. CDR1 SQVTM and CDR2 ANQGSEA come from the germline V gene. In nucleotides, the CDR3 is TGCAGCGTTGAAGATCGATTAGCGGGAGGGGGCTCAGATACGCAGTATTTT. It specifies CSVEDRLAGGGSDTQYF.

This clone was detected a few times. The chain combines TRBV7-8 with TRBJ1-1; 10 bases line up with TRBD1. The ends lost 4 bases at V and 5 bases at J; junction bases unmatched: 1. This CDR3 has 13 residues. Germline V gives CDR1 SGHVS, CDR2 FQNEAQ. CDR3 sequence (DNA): TGTGCCAGCAGCTGGGACAGGGGTACTGAAGCTTTCTTT. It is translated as CASSWDRGTEAFF.

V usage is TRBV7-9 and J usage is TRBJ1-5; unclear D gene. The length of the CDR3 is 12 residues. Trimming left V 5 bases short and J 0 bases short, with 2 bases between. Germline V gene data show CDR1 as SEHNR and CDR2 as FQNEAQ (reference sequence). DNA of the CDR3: TGTGCCAGCAGCCTTAGCAATCAGCCCCAGCATTTT. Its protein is CASSLSNQPQHF.

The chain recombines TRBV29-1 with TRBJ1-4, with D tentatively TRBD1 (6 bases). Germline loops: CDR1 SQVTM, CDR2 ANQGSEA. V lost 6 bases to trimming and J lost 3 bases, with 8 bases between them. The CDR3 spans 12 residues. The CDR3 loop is CSVQGANEKLFF. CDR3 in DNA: TGCAGCGTACAGGGAGCTAATGAAAAACTGTTTTTT. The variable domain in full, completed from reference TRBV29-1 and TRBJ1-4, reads SAVISQKPSRDICQRGTSLTIQCQVDSQVTMMFWYRQQPGQSLTLIATANQGSEATYESGFVIDKFPISRPNLTFSTLTVSNMSPEDSSIYLCSVQGANEKLFFGSGTQLSVL.

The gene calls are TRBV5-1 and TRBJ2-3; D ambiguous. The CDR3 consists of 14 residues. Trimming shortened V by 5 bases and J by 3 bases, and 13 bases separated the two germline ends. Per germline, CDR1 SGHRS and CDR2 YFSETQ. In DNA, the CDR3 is TGCGCCAGCAGTCCGGTACTCGGGACAGATACGCAGTATTTT. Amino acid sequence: CASSPVLGTDTQYF.

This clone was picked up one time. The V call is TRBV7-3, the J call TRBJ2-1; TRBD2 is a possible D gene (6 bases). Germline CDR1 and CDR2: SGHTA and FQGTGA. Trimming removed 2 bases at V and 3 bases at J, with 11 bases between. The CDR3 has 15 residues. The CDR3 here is CASSLDSGSYNEQFF. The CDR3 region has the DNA TGTGCCAGCAGCTTAGATAGCGGTAGCTACAATGAGCAGTTCTTC.

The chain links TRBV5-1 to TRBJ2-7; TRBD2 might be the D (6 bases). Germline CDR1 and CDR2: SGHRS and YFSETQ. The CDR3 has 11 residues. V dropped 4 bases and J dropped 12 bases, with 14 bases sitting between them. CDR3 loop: CASSRPGRWYF. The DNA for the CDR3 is TGCGCCAGCAGCCGTCCAGGGAGGTGGTACTTC.

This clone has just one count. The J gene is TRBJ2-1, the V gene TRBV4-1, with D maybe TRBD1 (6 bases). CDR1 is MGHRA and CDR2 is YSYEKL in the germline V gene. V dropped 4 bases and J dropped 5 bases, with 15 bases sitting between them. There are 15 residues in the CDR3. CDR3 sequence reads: CASSRQGGDHNEQFF. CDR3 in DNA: TGCGCCAGCAGCCGCCAAGGGGGAGACCACAATGAGCAGTTCTTC.

The DNA for the CDR3 is TGTGCCAGCAGCCAGGGACAGCAAGAGACCCAGTACTTC. Protein sequence: CASSQGQQETQYF. The chain uses TRBV7-3 and TRBJ2-5, with TRBD1 identical over 7 bases. Germline V CDR1 and CDR2: SGHTA, FQGTGA. V shed 5 bases and J 2 bases; nucleotides not matched to a gene: 2. The CDR3 length is 13 residues.